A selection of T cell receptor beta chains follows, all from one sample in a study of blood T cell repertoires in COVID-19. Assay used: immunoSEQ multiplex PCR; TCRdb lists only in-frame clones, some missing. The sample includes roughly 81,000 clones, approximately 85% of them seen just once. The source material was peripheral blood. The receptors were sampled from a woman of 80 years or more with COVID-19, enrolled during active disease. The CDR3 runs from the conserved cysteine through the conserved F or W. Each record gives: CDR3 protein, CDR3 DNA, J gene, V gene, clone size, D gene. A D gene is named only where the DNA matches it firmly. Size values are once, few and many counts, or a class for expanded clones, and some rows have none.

cdr3_aa: CASSGRTGLRGTDTQYF
cdr3_nt: TGTGCCAGCAGTGGGCGGACTGGCCTTAGGGGCACAGATACGCAGTATTTT
j_call: TRBJ2-3
v_call: TRBV6-2/TRBV6-3
clone_size: NA
d_call: NA

cdr3_aa: CASSEQAGTGLNTEAFF
cdr3_nt: TGTGCCAGCAGCGAACAAGCAGGGACAGGGCTGAACACTGAAGCTTTCTTT
j_call: TRBJ1-1
v_call: TRBV9
clone_size: NA
d_call: TRBD1

cdr3_aa: CASSGSWTVGYSYEQYF
cdr3_nt: TGTGCCAGTAGTGGGTCTTGGACAGTGGGATACTCCTACGAGCAGTACTTC
j_call: TRBJ2-7
v_call: TRBV19
clone_size: NA
d_call: NA

cdr3_aa: CASSPPEWGGEKLFF
cdr3_nt: TGTGCCAGCTCACCCCCCGAGTGGGGGGGAGAAAAACTGTTTTTT
j_call: TRBJ1-4
v_call: TRBV18
clone_size: NA
d_call: NA

cdr3_aa: CASSINRGHRVNQPQHF
cdr3_nt: TGTGCCAGTAGTATCAACAGGGGGCACAGGGTCAATCAGCCCCAGCATTTT
j_call: TRBJ1-5
v_call: TRBV19
clone_size: NA
d_call: TRBD1

cdr3_aa: CASSSTELAKNIQYF
cdr3_nt: TGTGCCAGCAGTTCCACTGAGCTAGCCAAAAACATTCAGTACTTC
j_call: TRBJ2-4
v_call: TRBV6-5
clone_size: NA
d_call: NA

cdr3_aa: CARSQPNRLRIYEGTTEAFF
cdr3_nt: TGTGCCAGAAGCCAACCGAACAGGTTAAGGATCTACGAAGGAACCACTGAAGCTTTCTTT
j_call: TRBJ1-1
v_call: TRBV7-5
clone_size: NA
d_call: NA

cdr3_aa: CASSSTDRGTEAFF
cdr3_nt: TGTGCCAGCAGTTCCACGGACAGGGGCACTGAAGCTTTCTTT
j_call: TRBJ1-1
v_call: TRBV7-9
clone_size: few
d_call: TRBD1

cdr3_aa: CASNPDRAYEQYF
cdr3_nt: TGTGCCAGCAACCCGGACAGGGCTTACGAGCAGTACTTC
j_call: TRBJ2-7
v_call: TRBV6-5
clone_size: NA
d_call: TRBD1

cdr3_aa: CASSPVVGNTIYF
cdr3_nt: TGTGCCAGCTCACCTGTCGTTGGAAACACCATATATTTT
j_call: TRBJ1-3
v_call: TRBV18
clone_size: NA
d_call: NA

cdr3_aa: CASSFTYQGAIGTGELFF
cdr3_nt: TGTGCCAGCAGCTTTACATACCAGGGGGCGATTGGTACCGGGGAGCTGTTTTTT
j_call: TRBJ2-2
v_call: TRBV11-2
clone_size: NA
d_call: TRBD1

cdr3_aa: CASKVRTGGTDTQYF
cdr3_nt: TGTGCCAGTAAGGTCAGGACAGGAGGCACAGATACGCAGTATTTT
j_call: TRBJ2-3
v_call: TRBV19
clone_size: NA
d_call: TRBD1

cdr3_aa: CASSQGTLTEAFF
cdr3_nt: TGTGCCAGCAGCCAAGGGACACTCACTGAAGCTTTCTTT
j_call: TRBJ1-1
v_call: TRBV5-6
clone_size: NA
d_call: NA

cdr3_aa: CASSLGLPDTQYF
cdr3_nt: TGTGCCAGCAGCTTAGGCCTTCCCGATACGCAGTATTTT
j_call: TRBJ2-3
v_call: TRBV13
clone_size: NA
d_call: NA

cdr3_aa: CASTRTGGTEAFF
cdr3_nt: TGTGCCAGCACCCGCACGGGGGGCACTGAAGCTTTCTTT
j_call: TRBJ1-1
v_call: TRBV7-9
clone_size: NA
d_call: NA

cdr3_aa: CASSSTGNTGELFF
cdr3_nt: TGTGCCAGCAGTTCGACAGGGAACACCGGGGAGCTGTTTTTT
j_call: TRBJ2-2
v_call: TRBV6-5
clone_size: NA
d_call: NA

cdr3_aa: CASSGRDNSYEQYF
cdr3_nt: TGTGCCAGCAGCGGAAGGGACAACTCCTACGAGCAGTACTTC
j_call: TRBJ2-7
v_call: TRBV9
clone_size: few
d_call: NA

cdr3_aa: CASSVSGGGYTF
cdr3_nt: TGTGCCAGCAGCGTAAGCGGGGGCGGCTACACCTTC
j_call: TRBJ1-2
v_call: TRBV9
clone_size: NA
d_call: NA

cdr3_aa: CASNDRFSGNTIYF
cdr3_nt: TGTGCCAGCAATGACAGGTTCTCTGGAAACACCATATATTTT
j_call: TRBJ1-3
v_call: TRBV28
clone_size: NA
d_call: NA

cdr3_aa: CASSPGLGSTDTQYF
cdr3_nt: TGCGCCAGCAGCCCGGGACTCGGATCCACAGATACGCAGTATTTT
j_call: TRBJ2-3
v_call: TRBV5-1
clone_size: once
d_call: NA

cdr3_aa: CASSPLDTNTEAFF
cdr3_nt: TGTGCCAGCTCACCACTAGACACGAACACTGAAGCTTTCTTT
j_call: TRBJ1-1
v_call: TRBV18
clone_size: NA
d_call: NA

cdr3_aa: CASSISSGGTDTQYF
cdr3_nt: TGTGCCAGTAGTATTTCTAGCGGGGGCACAGATACGCAGTATTTT
j_call: TRBJ2-3
v_call: TRBV19
clone_size: NA
d_call: TRBD2